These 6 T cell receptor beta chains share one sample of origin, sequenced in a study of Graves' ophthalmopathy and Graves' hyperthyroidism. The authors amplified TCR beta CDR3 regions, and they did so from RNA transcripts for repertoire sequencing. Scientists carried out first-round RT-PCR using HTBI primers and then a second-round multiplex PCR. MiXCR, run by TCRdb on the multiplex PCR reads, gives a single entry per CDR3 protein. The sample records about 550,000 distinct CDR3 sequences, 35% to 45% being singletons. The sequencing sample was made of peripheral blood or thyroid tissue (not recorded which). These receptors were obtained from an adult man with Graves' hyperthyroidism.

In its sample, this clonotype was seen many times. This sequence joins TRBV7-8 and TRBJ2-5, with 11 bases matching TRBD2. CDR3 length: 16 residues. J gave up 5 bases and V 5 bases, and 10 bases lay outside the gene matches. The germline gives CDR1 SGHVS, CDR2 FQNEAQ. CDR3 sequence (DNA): TGTGCCAGCAGCCGACCGGGACTAGCGGTTTTGGAGACCCAGTACTTC. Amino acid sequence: CASSRPGLAVLETQYF.

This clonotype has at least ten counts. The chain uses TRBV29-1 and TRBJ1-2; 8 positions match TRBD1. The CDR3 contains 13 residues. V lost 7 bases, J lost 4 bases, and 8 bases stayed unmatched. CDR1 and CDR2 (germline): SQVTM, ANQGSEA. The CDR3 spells CSATTTGVYGYTF. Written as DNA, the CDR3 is TGCAGCGCCACAACGACAGGGGTCTATGGCTACACCTTC.

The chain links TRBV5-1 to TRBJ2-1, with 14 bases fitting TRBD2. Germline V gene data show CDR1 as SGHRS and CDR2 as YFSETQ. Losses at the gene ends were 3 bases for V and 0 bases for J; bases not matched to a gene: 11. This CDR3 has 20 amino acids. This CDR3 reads CASSWGLAGVGTSSYNEQFF. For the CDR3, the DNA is TGCGCCAGCAGCTGGGGACTAGCGGGAGTGGGGACTAGCTCCTACAATGAGCAGTTCTTC.

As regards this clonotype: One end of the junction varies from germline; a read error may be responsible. The CDR3 region has the DNA TGTGCCAACAGCCTCTCGGACAGGGGCGATGAAAAACTGTTTTTT. Translation: CANSLSDRGDEKLFF. The chain joins TRBV13 to TRBJ1-4; TRBD1 matches at 9 bases. The CDR3 contains 15 residues. The germline gives CDR1 PRHDT, CDR2 FYEKMQ (reference sequence).

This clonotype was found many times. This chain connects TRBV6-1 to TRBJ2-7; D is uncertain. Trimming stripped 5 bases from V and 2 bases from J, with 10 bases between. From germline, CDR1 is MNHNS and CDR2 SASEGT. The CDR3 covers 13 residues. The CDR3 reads CASSKGPTYEQYF. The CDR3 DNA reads TGTGCCAGCAGTAAAGGTCCTACCTACGAGCAGTACTTC.

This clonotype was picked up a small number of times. CDR3 region: CACDSGRGFANTGELFF. DNA for the CDR3: TGTGCCTGCGACTCCGGCAGGGGATTCGCGAACACCGGGGAGCTGTTTTTT. J is TRBJ2-2 and V is TRBV7-9; possible D gene TRBD1, 6 bases. V lost 11 bases and J lost 0, with 22 bases in between. CDR1 is SEHNR and CDR2 is FQNEAQ in the germline V gene (reference sequence). The CDR3 has 17 residues.